The 25 T cell receptor beta chains in this list originate from one sample, sequenced in a study of blood T cell repertoires in COVID-19. Profiling relied on immunoSEQ multiplex PCR, and the TCRdb table lists in-frame clones only, not all of them. The sample consists of approximately 210,000 clones, around 86% of them appearing once. Specimen: peripheral blood. The receptors stem from a man aged 25 to 40 who had recovered from COVID-19.

The DNA for the CDR3 is TGTGCCAGCAGCTTGGGACAGTCAGGCTACGAGCAGTACTTC. It specifies CASSLGQSGYEQYF. The gene calls are TRBV5-6 and TRBJ2-7, with D perhaps TRBD1 (5 bases). The CDR3 contains 14 residues. Trimming took 0 bases from V and 3 from J, leaving 10 bases between them. CDR1 is SGHDT, CDR2 YYEEEE, per germline.

The chain recombines TRBV5-1 with TRBJ2-1, with D hard to call. V was pared by 0 bases and J by 5 bases, with 9 bases between. Germline CDR1 SGHRS, CDR2 YFSETQ. CDR3 length: 14 amino acids. The CDR3 coding sequence is TGCGCCAGCAGCTTGGATTACAGAGACAATGAGCAGTTCTTC. Translation: CASSLDYRDNEQFF. Full variable domain (remainder filled in from reference TRBV5-1 and TRBJ2-1): KAGVTQTPRYLIKTRGQQVTLSCSPISGHRSVSWYQQTPGQGLQFLFEYFSETQRNKGNFPGRFSGRQFSNSRSEMNVSTLELGDSALYLCASSLDYRDNEQFFGPGTRLTVL.

The rearrangement links TRBV5-1 to TRBJ1-5; possibly TRBD1 for D (6 bases). The germline CDR1 and CDR2 sequences are SGHRS and YFSETQ. Trimming took 0 bases from V and 3 from J, leaving 13 bases between them. This CDR3 has 16 amino acids. As DNA, the CDR3 is TGCGCCAGCAGCTTGGATATACAGGGCACCAATCAGCCCCAGCATTTT. As protein: CASSLDIQGTNQPQHF.

The chain links TRBV19 to TRBJ2-2; 7 bases match TRBD2. The germline V gene has CDR1 LNHDA and CDR2 SQIVND (reference sequence). This CDR3 contains 14 residues. With 7 bases clipped from V and 4 bases from J, the junction kept 6 bases outside the gene matches. CDR3 loop: CASTSGPGTGELFF. CDR3 bases: TGTGCCAGTACTAGCGGACCTGGCACCGGGGAGCTGTTTTTT.

The chain has TRBV5-1 and TRBJ1-2, with 9 bases identical to TRBD1. J gave up 8 bases and V 0 bases, and 8 bases lay outside the gene matches. The germline CDR1 and CDR2 sequences are SGHRS and YFSETQ. CDR3 length: 15 residues. CDR3 sequence reads: CASSLEGTGMLGYTF. For the CDR3, the DNA is TGCGCCAGCAGCTTGGAAGGGACAGGGATGTTAGGCTACACCTTC.

This clone came up a few times. The rearrangement joins TRBV7-9 to TRBJ1-5; D may be TRBD1 (5 bases). Deletions cut 1 base from V and 3 bases from J, with 7 bases between. The CDR3 runs 14 residues. From germline, CDR1 is SEHNR and CDR2 FQNEAQ (reference sequence). The CDR3 region has the DNA TGTGCCAGCAGCTTAGTAGGGGACAATCAGCCCCAGCATTTT. This encodes CASSLVGDNQPQHF.

The V call is TRBV5-5, the J call TRBJ2-7, with 8 bases lining up with TRBD1. V gave up 2 bases and J gave up 7 bases; unmatched junction bases: 8. There are 14 residues in the CDR3. Germline V CDR1 and CDR2: SGHKS, YYEKEE (reference sequence). CDR3 sequence (DNA): TGTGCCAGCAGCTTCGGACAGGGACCTAGGGAGCAGTACTTC. Protein product: CASSFGQGPREQYF.

The chain couples TRBV19 to TRBJ2-3, with TRBD2 matching 10 bases. CDR1 and CDR2 (germline): LNHDA, SQIVND (reference sequence). V was pared by 6 bases and J by 2 bases, with 11 bases of the junction left unmatched. The CDR3 is 17 residues long. This CDR3 reads CASRRTSGPQDTDTQYF. In DNA, the CDR3 is TGTGCCAGTAGACGGACTAGCGGCCCTCAAGACACAGATACGCAGTATTTT.

This clone was found a few times. CDR3 sequence: CASFGTANSPLHF. DNA for the CDR3: TGTGCCAGCTTTGGGACAGCCAATTCACCCCTCCACTTT. The chain recombines TRBV6-5 with TRBJ1-6, with 7 bases fitting TRBD1. This CDR3 has 13 amino acids. V was clipped by 8 bases and J by 7 bases; unmatched bases: 5. Germline-derived CDR1 and CDR2 are MNHEY and SVGAGI.

The chain links TRBV2 to TRBJ2-5, with 9 bases identical to TRBD2. The germline gives CDR1 SNHLY, CDR2 FYNNEI. V shed 8 bases and J 9 bases; nucleotides not matched to a gene: 16. The CDR3 is made up of 15 amino acids. CDR3 nucleotide sequence: TGTGCCAGCCCTCTTAGCGGGGGTGGCCCCAGGGCCCAGTACTTC. Residues: CASPLSGGGPRAQYF.

This clone has more than one count but fewer than ten. This chain connects TRBV18 to TRBJ1-1; D is ambiguous. V was pared by 6 bases and J by 4 bases, with 15 bases between. The CDR3 is 14 amino acids. Germline lookup yields CDR1 KGHSH and CDR2 LQKENI. The CDR3 is CASSVVEVITEAFF. CDR3 coding DNA: TGTGCCAGCTCCGTTGTGGAGGTTATCACTGAAGCTTTCTTT.

This clone was observed a handful of times. The V and J genes are TRBV2 and TRBJ1-2; D uncertain. This CDR3 region has 16 residues. Germline CDR1 SNHLY, CDR2 FYNNEI. Trimming removed 3 bases from V and 8 bases from J, with 22 bases in between. The CDR3 reads CASSETHFEGVGGYTF. In DNA form, the CDR3 reads TGTGCCAGCAGTGAGACCCACTTTGAGGGTGTCGGCGGCTACACCTTC.

The chain uses TRBV18 and TRBJ1-1; D gene unclear. CDR3 length: 15 residues. Per germline, CDR1 KGHSH and CDR2 LQKENI. V was trimmed by 2 bases and J by 7 bases, leaving 17 bases between them. CDR3 nucleotides: TGTGCCAGCTCACCAGTTGGCCTGGCTGATATTGAAGCTTTCTTT. Protein product: CASSPVGLADIEAFF.

This chain links TRBV29-1 with TRBJ2-1; 11 bases are shared with TRBD2. This CDR3 has 15 amino acids. The junction had 11 bases not matched to a gene; V was cut back by 4 bases and J by 9 bases. Per germline, CDR1 SQVTM and CDR2 ANQGSEA. This CDR3 is CSVAMRTSGFGEQFF. The CDR3 DNA follows: TGCAGCGTTGCAATGAGGACTAGCGGGTTTGGTGAGCAGTTCTTC.

J is TRBJ2-5 and V is TRBV5-4, with 10 bases lining up with TRBD1. J gave up 5 bases and V 5 bases, and 9 bases lay outside the gene matches. Germline V gene data show CDR1 as SGHNT and CDR2 as YYREEE (reference sequence). This CDR3 is built from 15 residues. Written as DNA, the CDR3 is TGTGCCAGCAGGGAGGGACAGGGGTGGAGGGAGACCCAGTACTTC. Its translation: CASREGQGWRETQYF.

This clone appeared a few times. This chain connects TRBV6-5 to TRBJ2-3; 11 bases line up with TRBD1. The CDR3 spans 16 residues. Germline assignment: CDR1 MNHEY and CDR2 SVGAGI. The V segment lost 0 bases and the J segment 4 bases; nucleotides outside the gene matches: 3. The CDR3 reads CASSYSPGQGADTQYF. The CDR3 DNA sequence: TGTGCCAGCAGTTACTCTCCGGGACAGGGGGCAGATACGCAGTATTTT.

The V call is TRBV9, the J call TRBJ2-3; D possibly corresponds to TRBD1 (6 bases). CDR3 length: 18 residues. With 0 bases removed from V and 0 bases from J, the gap between germline ends came to 17 bases. Germline CDR1 reads SGDLS; CDR2 reads YYNGEE. The CDR3 sequence is CASSVATSQGASTDTQYF. CDR3 DNA: TGTGCCAGCAGCGTAGCTACGTCACAGGGCGCTAGCACAGATACGCAGTATTTT.

This sequence joins TRBV29-1 and TRBJ1-2; D unresolved. The length of the CDR3 is 13 residues. CDR1 is SQVTM and CDR2 is ANQGSEA in the germline V gene. With 1 base removed from V and 7 bases from J, the gap between germline ends came to 13 bases. CDR3 DNA sequence: TGCAGCGTTGAAGTCAACCTTCAGGCTGGCTACACCTTC. This gives the protein CSVEVNLQAGYTF.

The genes are TRBV19 and TRBJ1-1; D is unresolved. The CDR3 spans 14 residues. Germline CDR1 and CDR2: LNHDA and SQIVND (reference sequence). V lost 1 base, J lost 4 bases, and 10 bases lay in between. CDR3 sequence: CASSIAEGGTEAFF. DNA for the CDR3: TGTGCCAGTAGTATAGCGGAGGGAGGCACTGAAGCTTTCTTT. The full variable domain, in which reference TRBV19 and TRBJ1-1 provide the parts outside the CDR3, is DGGITQSPKYLFRKEGQNVTLSCEQNLNHDAMYWYRQDPGQGLRLIYYSQIVNDFQKGDIAEGYSVSREKKESFPLTVTSAQKNPTAFYLCASSIAEGGTEAFFGQGTRLTVV.

V is TRBV18 and J is TRBJ1-6; 7 nucleotides align to TRBD1. V was pared by 3 bases and J by 0 bases, with 8 bases of the junction left unmatched. Germline values: CDR1 KGHSH, CDR2 LQKENI. This CDR3 comprises 18 residues. The CDR3: CASSPQRTGNSYNSPLHF. The CDR3 bases are TGTGCCAGCTCACCTCAAAGGACAGGCAACTCCTATAATTCACCCCTCCACTTT.

The chain uses TRBV11-2 and TRBJ2-7; 11 nucleotides match TRBD2. Per germline, CDR1 SGHAT and CDR2 FQNNGV. The J segment lost 7 bases and the V segment lost 8 bases, leaving 4 bases of the junction unmatched. The CDR3 contains 12 residues. CDR3 sequence: CASLAGGEEQYF. The CDR3 DNA follows: TGTGCCAGCCTAGCGGGGGGCGAAGAGCAGTACTTC.

This clone was seen just once. The chain uses TRBV7-2 and TRBJ1-4; D is possibly TRBD1 (6 bases). This CDR3 is built from 15 residues. The ends were cut back, 2 bases at V and 12 bases at J, with 19 bases in the middle. The germline V gene encodes CDR1 SGHTA and CDR2 FQGNSA. The CDR3 coding sequence is TGTGCCAGCAGCTTAACGGACAGCCCGGCCGGGGAACTGTTTTTT. This gives the protein CASSLTDSPAGELFF.

This clone was seen repeatedly, ten times or more. This chain uses TRBV19 with TRBJ2-5, with TRBD2 identical over 9 bases. The junction had 7 bases not matched to a gene; V was cut back by 5 bases and J by 0 bases. This CDR3 has 16 residues. Germline-derived CDR1 and CDR2 are LNHDA and SQIVND (reference sequence). The CDR3 DNA is TGTGCCAGTAGTGGAGGGACTAGCCGAAACCAAGAGACCCAGTACTTC. Its translation is CASSGGTSRNQETQYF.

This rearrangement joins TRBV11-2 to TRBJ1-1; TRBD1 matches 7 bases. V trimming: 5 bases; J trimming: 0 bases; junction bases outside the gene matches: 6. This CDR3 has 15 residues. Per the germline V gene, CDR1 is SGHAT and CDR2 is FQNNGV. CDR3 loop: CASSPRTGMNTEAFF. For the CDR3, the DNA is TGTGCCAGCAGCCCACGGACAGGTATGAACACTGAAGCTTTCTTT.

The chain couples TRBV5-1 to TRBJ2-1, with D perhaps matching TRBD1 (5 bases). The CDR3 length is 14 residues. V was pared by 8 bases and J by 0 bases, with 12 bases between. Germline values: CDR1 SGHRS, CDR2 YFSETQ. DNA of the CDR3: TGCGCCAGTTCACAGGAGAGCTCCTACAATGAGCAGTTCTTC. Amino acids: CASSQESSYNEQFF.